Presented here are 5 T cell receptor beta chains from one specimen sequenced in a study of CD8 T cells in Susac syndrome. Random-hexamer reverse transcription was applied to roughly 0.5 to 1 ug RNA. MiXCR was run by TCRdb on the immunoSEQ multiplex PCR reads, yielding one entry per CDR3 protein. The data contain 180,000 or so distinct CDR3 sequences, over 85% of them singletons. Sequenced: CD4+ T cells from PBMCs. The receptors were sampled from a human donor in good health.

The rearrangement links TRBV3-1 to TRBJ2-7; the D gene could be TRBD1 or TRBD2 (6 bases each). Trimming pared 2 bases from V and 5 bases from J, leaving 16 bases between. Germline V gene lookup returns CDR1 LGHDT and CDR2 YNNKEL (reference sequence). The CDR3 runs 15 residues. Here the CDR3 reads CASSQRSGAPHEQYF. In DNA, the CDR3 is TGTGCCAGCAGCCAAAGGTCGGGGGCCCCCCACGAGCAGTACTTC.

The rearrangement uses TRBV4-2 and TRBJ1-2, with D maybe TRBD1 (5 bases). Germline loops: CDR1 LGHNA, CDR2 YNFKEQ. The germline V and J ends were trimmed by 1 base and 6 bases, with 6 bases remaining between them. The CDR3 contains 12 residues. This chain's CDR3 is CASSQAGDGYTF. The DNA of the CDR3 is TGTGCCAGCAGCCAAGCGGGGGATGGCTACACCTTC.

Regarding this clonotype: Its ends do not fully match the called genes, so a read error is possible. The rearrangement links TRBV30 to TRBJ1-2, with D perhaps matching TRBD1 (5 bases). CDR3 length: 13 amino acids. Germline V gives CDR1 GTSNPN, CDR2 SVGIG (reference sequence). Written as DNA, the CDR3 is TGTGCCTGGAGTGATAAGGGGTTTGCCCCACAGGTCTTC. It is translated as CAWSDKGFAPQVF.

The chain couples TRBV20-1 to TRBJ2-5; TRBD2 is a possible D gene (7 bases). CDR3 length: 16 residues. V was pared by 6 bases and J by 1 base, with 21 bases between. Germline V gene lookup returns CDR1 DFQATT and CDR2 SNEGSKA (reference sequence). The DNA of the CDR3 is TGCAGTGCCAGGGTAGGGGGGGCCCTCTCCCAAGAGACCCAGTACTTC. This codes for CSARVGGALSQETQYF.

The rearrangement links TRBV4-3 to TRBJ2-2; D uncertain. The ends were cut back, 4 bases at V and 1 base at J, with 10 bases in the middle. The V gene's germline CDR1 is LGHNA and CDR2 YSLEER. The CDR3 totals 15 residues. The CDR3: CASSPQTRNTGELFF. For the CDR3, the DNA is TGCGCCAGCAGCCCCCAGACTCGGAACACCGGGGAGCTGTTTTTT.